A single sample gave rise to the 6 T cell receptor beta chains below, sequenced in a study of beta chain features in type 1 diabetes. All of the isolated RNA was reverse transcribed, so expressed TCRB transcripts were sequenced. Sequencing was performed with immunoSEQ multiplex PCR; in TCRdb, only in-frame clones are kept and a portion is missing. This sample has about 360,000 clones, with 10% to 15% found just once. Source material: naive CD4+ T cells from blood. These TCRs come from a man aged 18 to 35 in good health.

Only a few counts were recorded for this clone. The rearrangement joins TRBV5-1 to TRBJ2-3, with TRBD1 as a possible D gene (6 bases). This CDR3 is 14 amino acids long. V lost 8 bases to trimming and J lost 1 base, with 14 bases between them. Germline CDR1 SGHRS, CDR2 YFSETQ. The CDR3 DNA reads TGCGCCAGTTCTCAAGGGGGAGGCACAGATACGCAGTATTTT. Translating it yields CASSQGGGTDTQYF.

The chain links TRBV5-1 to TRBJ1-1; D not certain. Germline-derived CDR1 and CDR2 are SGHRS and YFSETQ. Deletions cut 4 bases from V and 5 bases from J, with 15 bases between. The CDR3 has 14 amino acids. In DNA, the CDR3 is TGCGCCAGCAGCCCAGGCGGGCGAAGGACTGAAGCTTTCTTT. Translated, it gives CASSPGGRRTEAFF.

This CDR3 is CASSSPFPDTQYF. The CDR3 DNA reads as TGTGCCAGCAGTTCCCCGTTCCCAGATACGCAGTATTTT. The chain links TRBV28 to TRBJ2-3, with no clear D. Germline V gives CDR1 MDHEN, CDR2 SYDVKM. The V and J ends lost 4 bases and 4 bases respectively, with 9 bases between them. The CDR3 contains 13 residues.

This clone has more than one count but fewer than ten. The CDR3, as DNA: TGCAGGGCGGGCCTCTATGGCTACACCTTC. Protein: CRAGLYGYTF. The genes are TRBV20-1 and TRBJ1-2; D not certain. This CDR3 has 10 amino acids. The V gene's germline CDR1 is DFQATT and CDR2 SNEGSKA (reference sequence).

Comment on this clone: Other DNA sequences in this sample translate to the same CDR3. The chain employs TRBV7-9 and TRBJ1-2, with 7 positions matching TRBD1. Germline CDR1 SEHNR, CDR2 FQNEAQ (reference sequence). The V and J ends lost 5 bases and 2 bases, in that order; junction bases with no gene match: 5. The CDR3 totals 14 residues. CDR3 residues: CASSPRQGNYGYTF. DNA of the CDR3: TGTGCCAGCAGCCCCCGACAGGGCAACTATGGCTACACCTTC.

This clone was found a few times. J is TRBJ2-5 and V is TRBV6-5; 12 bases match TRBD2. Germline CDR1 reads MNHEY; CDR2 reads SVGAGI. V lost 8 bases to trimming and J lost 5 bases; unmatched junction nucleotides: 6. This CDR3 is built from 14 residues. The CDR3 nucleotides are TGTGCCAGCGGGGGACTAGCGGGCCGTGAGACCCAGTACTTC. As protein: CASGGLAGRETQYF.